The 21 T cell receptor beta chains presented below share a single source sample, sequenced in a study of blood T cell repertoires in COVID-19. Profiled with immunoSEQ multiplex PCR; TCRdb holds only in-frame clones, not every one. The data contain around 60,000 clones, less than 85% of them singletons. The specimen was peripheral blood. These receptors were obtained from a woman in her 50s with active or convalescent COVID-19.

The chain is built from TRBV7-2 and TRBJ2-7; the match to TRBD1 covers 11 bases. The CDR3 has 12 residues. V shed 5 bases and J 12 bases; nucleotides not matched to a gene: 6. From germline, CDR1 is SGHTA and CDR2 FQGNSA. The chain's CDR3 is CASSPGQGAGYF. CDR3 sequence (DNA): TGTGCCAGCAGCCCTGGACAGGGGGCTGGGTACTTC.

In its sample, this clone was seen a few times. The rearrangement joins TRBV23-1 to TRBJ2-5; weak D call: TRBD1 (5 bases). TRBV23-1 is recorded as an ORF, its role being uncertain. Trimming left V 2 bases short and J 3 bases short, with 22 bases between. The length of the CDR3 is 18 residues. This chain's CDR3 is CASSQPILQVSSKETQYF. CDR3 sequence (DNA): TGCGCCAGCAGTCAACCAATACTACAGGTGAGTTCCAAAGAGACCCAGTACTTC.

There are a few counts of this clone. This chain joins TRBV3-1 (or the pseudogene TRBV3-2) and TRBJ2-7; 7 bases agree with TRBD1. Germline V gives CDR1 LGHDT, CDR2 YNNKEL (reference sequence). The CDR3 contains 16 residues. V trimming: 4 bases; J trimming: 6 bases; junction bases outside the gene matches: 15. The CDR3 spells CASSLRTGTGPTEQYF. The CDR3 DNA reads as TGTGCCAGCAGCCTAAGGACAGGCACGGGCCCTACCGAGCAGTACTTC.

This sequence joins TRBV10-1 and TRBJ2-3; perhaps TRBD1 as D (6 bases). Germline CDR1 reads WNHNN; CDR2 reads SYGVQD (reference sequence). Trimming shortened V by 2 bases and J by 2 bases, and 8 bases separated the two germline ends. CDR3 length equals 14 residues. CDR3 coding DNA: TGCGCCAGCAGTGAGGGGGGCCCCACAGATACGCAGTATTTT. Its protein is CASSEGGPTDTQYF.

The V call is TRBV13, the J call TRBJ2-6; no firm D call. This CDR3 contains 15 residues. The V gene's germline CDR1 is PRHDT and CDR2 FYEKMQ (reference sequence). Trimming left V 0 bases short and J 3 bases short, with 6 bases between. This CDR3 is CASSLGAIGANVLTF. The CDR3 DNA reads as TGTGCCAGCAGCTTAGGGGCAATTGGGGCCAACGTCCTGACTTTC.

V is TRBV7-9 and J is TRBJ2-1, with D unresolved. CDR3 length: 12 amino acids. Germline CDR1 reads SEHNR; CDR2 reads FQNEAQ (reference sequence). Trimming left V 1 base short and J 9 bases short, with 7 bases between. This CDR3 is CASSLVTGEQFF. In DNA, the CDR3 is TGTGCCAGCAGCTTAGTGACTGGTGAGCAGTTCTTC.

DNA for the CDR3: TGTGCCAGCAGCGTTCTCCAGGAGGGAACAGATACGCAGTATTTT. It yields the protein CASSVLQEGTDTQYF. The chain employs TRBV9 and TRBJ2-3; TRBD2 might be the D (6 bases). Germline lookup yields CDR1 SGDLS and CDR2 YYNGEE. The ends were cut back, 2 bases at V and 3 bases at J, with 13 bases in the middle. The CDR3 runs to 15 residues. Looking up the rest from reference TRBV9 and TRBJ2-3 gives the full variable domain: DSGVTQTPKHLITATGQRVTLRCSPRSGDLSVYWYQQSLDQGLQFLIQYYNGEERAKGNILERFSAQQFPDLHSELNLSSLELGDSALYFCASSVLQEGTDTQYFGPGTRLTVL.

The chain links TRBV5-1 to TRBJ2-3, with 10 nucleotides matching TRBD2. Germline lookup yields CDR1 SGHRS and CDR2 YFSETQ. This CDR3 is 16 amino acids long. Germline trimming cut 0 bases from V and 7 bases from J; bases unmatched to any gene: 8. The CDR3 bases are TGCGCCAGCAGCTTGGAGCCTAGCGGGAGCTTAAATACGCAGTATTTT. Protein sequence: CASSLEPSGSLNTQYF.

The rearrangement links TRBV5-1 to TRBJ1-2, with D perhaps matching TRBD1 (6 bases). CDR3 size: 15 residues. The germline CDR1 and CDR2 sequences are SGHRS and YFSETQ. V was clipped by 0 bases and J by 6 bases, with 15 bases between them. The CDR3 loop is CASSLELRGANGYTF. The CDR3 coding sequence is TGCGCCAGCAGCTTGGAACTCAGGGGAGCGAATGGCTACACCTTC.

The rearrangement links TRBV30 to TRBJ1-5, with a weak D call TRBD1 (5 bases). Trimming removed 2 bases at V and 4 bases at J, with 9 bases between. CDR3 length: 13 amino acids. The germline V gene has CDR1 GTSNPN and CDR2 SVGIG (reference sequence). CDR3 nucleotide sequence: TGTGCCTGGAGTCCTCAGGGAAATCAGCCCCAGCATTTT. The encoded protein is CAWSPQGNQPQHF.

This sequence joins TRBV19 and TRBJ2-2; 14 nucleotides match TRBD2. The germline V gene has CDR1 LNHDA and CDR2 SQIVND (reference sequence). The V segment lost 7 bases and the J segment 3 bases; nucleotides outside the gene matches: 10. This CDR3 spans 18 amino acids. Here the CDR3 reads CASIGPGLAGVHTGELFF. CDR3 DNA sequence: TGTGCCAGTATAGGGCCGGGACTAGCGGGAGTTCACACCGGGGAGCTGTTTTTT.

The rearrangement links TRBV6-2 or TRBV6-3 to TRBJ2-7; D remains unclear. Per the germline V gene, CDR1 is MNHEY and CDR2 is SVGEGT. Trimming left V 5 bases short and J 5 bases short, with 10 bases between. This CDR3 comprises 12 residues. The CDR3 region is CASSDNVNEQYF. The CDR3, as DNA: TGTGCCAGCAGTGACAACGTAAACGAGCAGTACTTC.

This sequence joins TRBV2 and TRBJ1-6, with 8 bases aligning to TRBD1. Germline CDR1 is SNHLY and CDR2 is FYNNEI. V lost 8 bases, J lost 8 bases, and 11 bases stayed unmatched. CDR3 length: 15 residues. CDR3: CASSQSLGQDSPLHF. The CDR3 coding sequence is TGTGCCAGCTCTCAAAGTCTGGGACAGGATTCACCCCTCCACTTT. The full variable domain, completed using reference TRBV2 and TRBJ1-6, is EPEVTQTPSHQVTQMGQEVILRCVPISNHLYFYWYRQILGQKVEFLVSFYNNEISEKSEIFDDQFSVERPDGSNFTLKIRSTKLEDSAMYFCASSQSLGQDSPLHFGNGTRLTVT.

The sample holds one count of this clone. The V call is TRBV12-3 or TRBV12-4, the J call TRBJ1-1, with D hard to call. CDR3 length equals 12 residues. Trimming shortened V by 2 bases and J by 11 bases, and 12 bases separated the two germline ends. In DNA, the CDR3 is TGTGCCAGCAGTTTATCGGTCCCACGGGCTTTCTTT. As protein: CASSLSVPRAFF.

The chain couples TRBV2 to TRBJ2-1; 14 bases map to TRBD2. The junction had 5 bases not matched to a gene; V was cut back by 5 bases and J by 2 bases. CDR3 length: 17 residues. CDR1 SNHLY and CDR2 FYNNEI come from the germline V gene. CDR3 sequence (DNA): TGTGCCAGCAGTTTGGGACTAGCGGGGGCCCCCTACAATGAGCAGTTCTTC. Translated: CASSLGLAGAPYNEQFF.

The chain has TRBV19 and TRBJ2-3, with D tentatively TRBD1 (5 bases). The CDR3 runs 15 residues. V gave up 7 bases and J gave up 6 bases, with 20 bases separating them. CDR1 and CDR2 from the germline V gene are LNHDA and SQIVND (reference sequence). The CDR3 is CASTLTDRVTDTQYF. Written as DNA, the CDR3 is TGTGCCAGTACGCTGACAGATCGGGTCACGGATACGCAGTATTTT.

This chain connects TRBV5-1 to TRBJ1-4, with 8 bases lining up with TRBD1. Per the germline V gene, CDR1 is SGHRS and CDR2 is YFSETQ. The V segment lost 3 bases and the J segment 4 bases; nucleotides outside the gene matches: 2. The CDR3 sequence is 14 residues long. The CDR3 sequence is CASSSDRVNEKLFF. The CDR3 bases are TGCGCCAGCAGCTCGGACAGGGTTAATGAAAAACTGTTTTTT.

The chain carries TRBV6-5 and TRBJ2-1, with D tentatively TRBD2 (6 bases). This CDR3 comprises 16 residues. Germline values: CDR1 MNHEY, CDR2 SVGAGI. V lost 0 bases, J lost 3 bases, and 12 bases lay in between. The CDR3 coding sequence is TGTGCCAGCAGTTACTCCCTAGCGATGCTCTACAATGAGCAGTTCTTC. Encoded protein: CASSYSLAMLYNEQFF.

The chain joins TRBV2 to TRBJ2-7, with TRBD1 matching 9 bases. Germline loops: CDR1 SNHLY, CDR2 FYNNEI. The CDR3 runs to 13 residues. V gave up 6 bases and J gave up 5 bases; unmatched junction bases: 5. CDR3 coding DNA: TGTGCCAGCAGAGACCGGGACAGGGACGAGCAGTACTTC. This gives the protein CASRDRDRDEQYF.

The rearrangement links TRBV4-1 to TRBJ2-7; possible D gene TRBD1, 5 bases. V lost 0 bases to trimming and J lost 2 bases, with 17 bases between them. This CDR3 spans 17 amino acids. Germline V lookup: CDR1 MGHRA, CDR2 YSYEKL. CDR3 amino acids: CASSQDNRQGSPYEQYF. In DNA, the CDR3 is TGCGCCAGCAGCCAAGATAACCGGCAGGGAAGTCCCTACGAGCAGTACTTC.

This chain connects TRBV6-2 or TRBV6-3 to TRBJ1-2, with 12 nucleotides matching TRBD1. Per germline, CDR1 MNHEY and CDR2 SVGEGT. V was pared by 2 bases and J by 3 bases, with 1 base of the junction left unmatched. The CDR3 contains 15 residues. CDR3 sequence reads: CASSYGTGGDYGYTF. Written as DNA, the CDR3 is TGTGCCAGCAGTTACGGGACAGGGGGCGACTATGGCTACACCTTC.